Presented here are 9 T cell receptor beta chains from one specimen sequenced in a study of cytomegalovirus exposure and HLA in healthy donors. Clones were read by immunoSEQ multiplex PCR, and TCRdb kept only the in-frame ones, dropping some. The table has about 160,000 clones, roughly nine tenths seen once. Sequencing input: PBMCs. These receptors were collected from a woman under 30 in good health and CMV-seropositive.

This CDR3 is CASSQRAGNSPLHF. CDR3 DNA: TGCGCCAGCAGCCAGAGGGCCGGTAATTCACCCCTCCACTTT. The chain couples TRBV4-1 to TRBJ1-6; D is undetermined. Per germline, CDR1 MGHRA and CDR2 YSYEKL. Trimming removed 3 bases from V and 6 bases from J, with 9 bases in between. The CDR3 has 14 residues.

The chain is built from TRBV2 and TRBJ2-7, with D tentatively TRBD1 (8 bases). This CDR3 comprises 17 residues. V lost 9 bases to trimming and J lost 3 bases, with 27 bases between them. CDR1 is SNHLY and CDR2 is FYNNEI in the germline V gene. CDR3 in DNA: TGTGCCAGTGCCGTGGGAGGGACAGGCCCCCAGCACTACGAGCAGTACTTC. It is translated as CASAVGGTGPQHYEQYF.

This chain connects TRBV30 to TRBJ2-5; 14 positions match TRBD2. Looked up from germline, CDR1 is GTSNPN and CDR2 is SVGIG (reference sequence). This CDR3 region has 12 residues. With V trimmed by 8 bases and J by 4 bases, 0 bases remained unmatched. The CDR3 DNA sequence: TGTGCCGGGACTAGCGGGGGAGAGACCCAGTACTTC. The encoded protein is CAGTSGGETQYF.

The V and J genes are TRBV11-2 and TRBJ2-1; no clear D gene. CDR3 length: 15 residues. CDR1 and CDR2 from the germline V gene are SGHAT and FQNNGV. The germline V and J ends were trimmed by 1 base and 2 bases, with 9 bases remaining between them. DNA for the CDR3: TGTGCCAGCAGCTTAGCGAGAGGCCCCTACAATGAGCAGTTCTTC. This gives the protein CASSLARGPYNEQFF. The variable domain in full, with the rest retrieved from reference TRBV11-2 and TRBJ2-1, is EAGVAQSPRYKIIEKRQSVAFWCNPISGHATLYWYQQILGQGPKLLIQFQNNGVVDDSQLPKDRFSAERLKGVDSTLKIQPAKLEDSAVYLCASSLARGPYNEQFFGPGTRLTVL.

The CDR3 coding sequence is TGTGCCAGCAGCCCACCGACTAGCGGTACCTACGAGCAGTACTTC. The encoded protein is CASSPPTSGTYEQYF. The J gene is TRBJ2-7, the V gene TRBV5-6, with TRBD2 matching over 9 bases. Looked up from germline, CDR1 is SGHDT and CDR2 is YYEEEE. Trimming cost V 4 bases and J 2 bases; bases outside gene matches: 7. This CDR3 comprises 15 residues.

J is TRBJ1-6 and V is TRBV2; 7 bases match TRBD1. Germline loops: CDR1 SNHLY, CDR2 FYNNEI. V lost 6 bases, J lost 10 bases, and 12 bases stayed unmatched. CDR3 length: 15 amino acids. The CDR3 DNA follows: TGTGCCAGCAGAGACAGCAGGGGGTCTGGATCACCCCTCCACTTT. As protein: CASRDSRGSGSPLHF.

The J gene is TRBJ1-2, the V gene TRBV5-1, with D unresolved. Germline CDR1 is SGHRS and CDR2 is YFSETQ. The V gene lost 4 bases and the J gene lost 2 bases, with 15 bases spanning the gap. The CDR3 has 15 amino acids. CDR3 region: CASSPSLQSNYGYTF. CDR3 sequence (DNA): TGCGCCAGCAGCCCAAGCCTACAGAGCAACTATGGCTACACCTTC.

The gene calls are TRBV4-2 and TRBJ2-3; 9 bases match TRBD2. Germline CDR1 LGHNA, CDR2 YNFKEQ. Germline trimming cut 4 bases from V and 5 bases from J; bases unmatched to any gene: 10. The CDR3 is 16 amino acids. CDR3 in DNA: TGTGCCAGCAGCCGTACTAGCGGGCCCGACCGAGATACGCAGTATTTT. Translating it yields CASSRTSGPDRDTQYF.

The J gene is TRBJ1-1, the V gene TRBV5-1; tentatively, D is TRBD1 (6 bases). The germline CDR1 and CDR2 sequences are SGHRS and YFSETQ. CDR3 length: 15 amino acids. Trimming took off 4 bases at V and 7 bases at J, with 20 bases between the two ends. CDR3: CASSQITTGQGEAFF. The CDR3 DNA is TGCGCCAGCAGCCAGATTACTACAGGGCAAGGTGAAGCTTTCTTT.